The clone carrying this T cell receptor beta chain turned up a few times. The CDR3 consists of 17 residues. CDR1 and CDR2 from the germline V gene are LGHNA and YNFKEQ. V was shortened by 1 base and J by 4 bases, with 14 bases between the two germline ends. The method was immunoSEQ multiplex PCR; TCRdb's version includes in-frame clones alone and lacks a portion of them. The table shows roughly 220,000 clones, with around four fifths occurring only once. This sample was taken from a study of blood T cell repertoires in COVID-19. The sequencing input was peripheral blood. The chain joins TRBV4-2 to TRBJ1-6; D is unclear. The source of this sequence is a man aged 25-45 years with active or convalescent COVID-19. This CDR3 reads CASSQGPGGEYNSPLHF. CDR3 sequence (DNA): TGTGCCAGCAGCCAAGGGCCAGGCGGGGAGTATAATTCACCCCTCCACTTT.